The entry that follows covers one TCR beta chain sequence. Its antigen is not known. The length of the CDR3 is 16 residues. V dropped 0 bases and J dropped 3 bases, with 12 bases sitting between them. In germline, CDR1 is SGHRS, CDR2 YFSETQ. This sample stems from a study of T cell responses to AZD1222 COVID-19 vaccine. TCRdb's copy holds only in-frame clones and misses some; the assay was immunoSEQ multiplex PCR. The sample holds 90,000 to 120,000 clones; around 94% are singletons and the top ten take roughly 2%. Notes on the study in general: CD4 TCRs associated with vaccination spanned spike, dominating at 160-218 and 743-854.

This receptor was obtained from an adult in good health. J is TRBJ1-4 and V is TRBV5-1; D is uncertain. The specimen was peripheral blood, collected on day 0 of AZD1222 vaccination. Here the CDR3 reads CASSLGNRAPNEKLFF. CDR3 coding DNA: TGCGCCAGCAGCTTGGGGAATCGGGCCCCTAATGAAAAACTGTTTTTT. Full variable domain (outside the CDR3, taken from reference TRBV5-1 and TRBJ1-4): KAGVTQTPRYLIKTRGQQVTLSCSPISGHRSVSWYQQTPGQGLQFLFEYFSETQRNKGNFPGRFSGRQFSNSRSEMNVSTLELGDSALYLCASSLGNRAPNEKLFFGSGTQLSVL.